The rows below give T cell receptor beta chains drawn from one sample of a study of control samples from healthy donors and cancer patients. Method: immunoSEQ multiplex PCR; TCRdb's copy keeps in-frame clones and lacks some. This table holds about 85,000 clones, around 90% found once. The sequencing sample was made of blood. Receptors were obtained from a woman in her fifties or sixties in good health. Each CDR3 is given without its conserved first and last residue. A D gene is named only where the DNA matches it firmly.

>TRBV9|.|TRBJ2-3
ASSKQGPDTQY
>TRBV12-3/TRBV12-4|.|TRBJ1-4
ASSFVRGEKLF
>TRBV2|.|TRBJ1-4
ASSRGRKPISEKLF
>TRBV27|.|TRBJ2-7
ASSVKEQY
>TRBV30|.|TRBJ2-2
AWKPGIGVAGELF
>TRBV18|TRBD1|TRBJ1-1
ASSPRQGWEAF
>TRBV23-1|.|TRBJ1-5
ASSRGRAINQPQH
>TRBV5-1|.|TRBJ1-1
ASILGAGVDTEAF
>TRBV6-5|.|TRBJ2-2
ASSTSWGVSGELF
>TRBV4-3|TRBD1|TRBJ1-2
ASSRDRGGNYGYT
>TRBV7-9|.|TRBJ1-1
ASSLAAYLEANTEAF
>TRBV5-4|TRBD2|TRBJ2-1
ASSSPRGGRGNEQF
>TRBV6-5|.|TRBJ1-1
ASSLEGGTEAF
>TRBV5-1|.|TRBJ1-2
ASSLTEIYGYT
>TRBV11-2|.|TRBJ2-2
ASSLQGDTGELF
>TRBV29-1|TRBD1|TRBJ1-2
SVEGQGAGGYT
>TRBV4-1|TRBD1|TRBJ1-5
ASSPDRGGHQPQH
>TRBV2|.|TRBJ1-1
ASSVQMNTEAF
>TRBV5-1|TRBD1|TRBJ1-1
ASSSPGGNGGTGGLFTEAF
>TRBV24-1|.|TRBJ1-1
ATSDLQNTEAF
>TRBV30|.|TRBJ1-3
AWNLLRPSGNTIY
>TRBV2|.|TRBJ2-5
ASSIATETQY
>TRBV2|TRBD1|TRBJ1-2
ARTKTGTGGNYT
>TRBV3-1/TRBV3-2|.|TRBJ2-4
ASSQEGEKNIQY
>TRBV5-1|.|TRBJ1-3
ASTEPGNTIY
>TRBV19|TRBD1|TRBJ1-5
ASSIDRGTGGGSNQPQH
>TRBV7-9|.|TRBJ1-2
ASSLLRTANYGYT